This TCR beta chain stems from a study of blood T cells in healthy people across ages. Study results and limitations: Observed TCR beta diversity per million T cells went down as age went up. This fall followed a roughly linear course with age.

This clonotype was recorded a few times. Its target is unknown. Combining a sample-barcoded 5' primer with a J-beta primer mix, a second PCR ran for 7 to 11 cycles. Template switching added a 12-random-nucleotide identifier to every cDNA molecule. All samples gave at least 2.5 million CDR3-containing paired-end reads. TCRdb ran MiXCR on the 5' RACE reads and lists one entry per CDR3 protein. The sample includes around 1,700,000 distinct CDR3 sequences, roughly 27% of them seen just once. CDR3 size: 15 residues. Trimming pared 3 bases from V and 7 bases from J, leaving 16 bases between. Germline loops: CDR1 GTSNPN, CDR2 SVGIG (reference sequence).

Sequenced material: blood. This receptor was taken from a woman aged 25 to 39 in good health. The genes are TRBV30 and TRBJ1-6; tentatively, D is TRBD1 (5 bases). CDR3 protein: CAWRAEGTGNSPLHF. In DNA, the CDR3 is TGTGCCTGGAGGGCAGAAGGGACGGGCAATTCACCCCTCCACTTT.